The source of this T cell receptor beta chain is a study of T cells expressing NK-cell markers. Overall study context: Repertoires of TCR beta were obtained from T cells sorted as CD3+CD56+NKG2C+, CD3+CD56+NKG2C- and CD3+CD56-NKG2C+. The eight sequenced donors comprised seven who were HCMV-seropositive and one who was seronegative. Regarding the study as a whole: One observes that, in a few donors, these clonotypes were also the leading ones within the CD3+CD56-NKG2C+ fraction.

cDNA encoding TCR beta was synthesized via 5'RACE template switching incorporating UMIs. Following a re-call of the 5' RACE reads, TCRdb has one entry per CDR3 protein and lacks DNA. The sample totals 140,000 to 150,000 distinct CDR3 sequences. A note on this clonotype: Its target is not known.

What was sequenced was blood T cells: a sorted CD56 or NKG2C T cell subset, CD4+ or CD8+ T cells, or bulk PBMC T cells (not recorded which). The receptor was derived from a man younger than 35 in good health.

CDR3 region: CASSLQVDYIHYEQYF. The V gene is TRBV7-2, the J gene TRBJ2-7; the TCRdb call, TRBD2, lacks DNA for checking. This CDR3 is built from 16 residues. Germline V gives CDR1 SGHTA, CDR2 FQGNSA.